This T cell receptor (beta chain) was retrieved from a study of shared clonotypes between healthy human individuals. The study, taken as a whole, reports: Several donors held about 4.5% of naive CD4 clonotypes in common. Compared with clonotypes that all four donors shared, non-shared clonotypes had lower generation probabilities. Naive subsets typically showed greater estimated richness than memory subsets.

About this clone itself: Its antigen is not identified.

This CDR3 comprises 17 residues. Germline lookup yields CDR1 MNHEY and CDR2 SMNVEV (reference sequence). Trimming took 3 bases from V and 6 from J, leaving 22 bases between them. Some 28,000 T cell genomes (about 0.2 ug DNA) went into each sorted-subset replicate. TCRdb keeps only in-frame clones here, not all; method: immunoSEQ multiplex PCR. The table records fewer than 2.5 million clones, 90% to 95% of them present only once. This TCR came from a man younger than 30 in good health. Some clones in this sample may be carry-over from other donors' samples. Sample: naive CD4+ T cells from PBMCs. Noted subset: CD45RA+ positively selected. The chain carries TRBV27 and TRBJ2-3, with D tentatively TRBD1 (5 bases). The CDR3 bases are TGTGCCAGCAGTTTGCTCAAGGGGAAACCTGAGGCCGATACGCAGTATTTT. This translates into CASSLLKGKPEADTQYF.